One and the same sample provided the 30 T cell receptor beta chains below, sequenced in a study (dated by TCRdb to the mid-2010s). Library method: RT-PCR. Sequencing used an Illumina MiSeq. TCRdb applied fastp at Q25 and MiXCR to the public reads, then kept only in-frame beta chains. Under each unique CDR3 protein, matching rows form one entry showing the most common genes and DNA. Recorded for this sample are more than 550,000 distinct CDR3 sequences; approximately 15% of them occurred a single time. The ten largest clonotypes hold around 3.3% of the sample. Sequencing input: memory CD4+ T cells from blood. The receptors come from a female donor in good health, serving as a healthy control.

This clonotype was counted between two and nine times. The rearrangement uses TRBV6-1 and TRBJ1-1; tentatively, D is TRBD1 (5 bases). Between the trimmed V and J ends, which lost 8 bases and 1 base, there was a span of 11 bases. The CDR3 consists of 13 residues. The V gene's germline CDR1 is MNHNS and CDR2 SASEGT. The CDR3 protein is CASGGDGNTEAFF. CDR3 sequence (DNA): TGTGCCAGCGGAGGGGACGGGAACACTGAAGCTTTCTTT.

The V and J genes are TRBV6-5 and TRBJ1-4, with a tentative D call TRBD1 (5 bases). CDR1 MNHEY and CDR2 SVGAGI come from the germline V gene. The CDR3 is 15 amino acids. Trimming removed 0 bases from V and 4 bases from J, with 9 bases in between. The CDR3 nucleotides read TGTGCCAGCAGTTACTCAGAGGGGAGTAATGAAAAACTGTTTTTT. As protein: CASSYSEGSNEKLFF.

The chain uses TRBV6-6 and TRBJ2-4; D unresolved. Trimming removed 5 bases at V and 10 bases at J, with 15 bases between. CDR3 length: 13 amino acids. CDR1 and CDR2 from the germline V gene are MNHNY and SVGAGI (reference sequence). The CDR3 region has the DNA TGTGCCAGCAGTGCCTCCGATGTGGGAATTCAGTACTTC. This encodes CASSASDVGIQYF.

The chain employs TRBV6-2 or TRBV6-3 and TRBJ1-1; D possibly corresponds to TRBD1 (6 bases). Germline values: CDR1 MNHEY, CDR2 SVGEGT. The CDR3 loop spans 15 amino acids. V was trimmed by 6 bases and J by 1 base, leaving 15 bases between them. The chain's CDR3 is CASSSISTGNTEAFF. CDR3 sequence (DNA): TGTGCCAGCAGCTCAATATCGACAGGGAACACTGAAGCTTTCTTT.

Only a few counts were recorded for this clonotype. The CDR3 region is CASRAEGDSYEQYF. The DNA of the CDR3 is TGTGCCAGCAGGGCTGAAGGGGACTCCTACGAGCAGTACTTC. The gene calls are TRBV6-2 or TRBV6-3 and TRBJ2-7, with TRBD1 as a possible D gene (5 bases). This CDR3 is built from 14 residues. Trimming took 6 bases from V and 0 from J, leaving 12 bases between them. Germline V gene sequence: CDR1 MNHEY, CDR2 SVGEGT.

The chain is built from TRBV5-1 and TRBJ1-2, with D possibly TRBD1 on 6 matching bases. The CDR3 has 14 residues. With 1 base removed from V and 7 bases from J, the gap between germline ends came to 14 bases. CDR1 and CDR2 (germline): SGHRS, YFSETQ. The CDR3 sequence: CASSLFSGDGGYTF. CDR3 sequence (DNA): TGCGCCAGCAGCTTGTTCTCAGGGGATGGTGGCTACACCTTC.

There are many counts of this clonotype. V and J are TRBV5-6 and TRBJ2-1; TRBD2 aligns across 8 bases. Germline lookup yields CDR1 SGHDT and CDR2 YYEEEE. The CDR3 covers 16 residues. V lost 1 base to trimming and J lost 9 bases; unmatched junction nucleotides: 12. The CDR3 protein is CASSLQREPRFGEQFF. CDR3 sequence (DNA): TGTGCCAGCAGCTTGCAGCGGGAGCCCCGTTTCGGTGAGCAGTTCTTC.

In its sample, this clonotype was seen once. The genes are TRBV18 and TRBJ2-2, with 7 bases matching TRBD2. V shed 3 bases, J shed 6 bases, and the junction held 4 bases outside the gene matches. The germline V gene encodes CDR1 KGHSH and CDR2 LQKENI. The CDR3 is made up of 14 amino acids. CDR3 residues: CASSPQAGAGELFF. DNA of the CDR3: TGTGCCAGCTCACCGCAGGCGGGAGCCGGGGAGCTGTTTTTT.

The table lists this clonotype with a few counts. V is TRBV20-1 and J is TRBJ2-3; no clear D gene. Between the trimmed V and J ends, which lost 3 bases and 1 base, there was a span of 8 bases. CDR3 size: 13 residues. Germline assignment: CDR1 DFQATT and CDR2 SNEGSKA (reference sequence). CDR3 in amino acids: CSARSVGTDTQYF. The CDR3 region has the DNA TGCAGTGCTAGGTCGGTCGGCACAGATACGCAGTATTTT.

This clonotype was counted ten times or more. V and J are TRBV5-1 and TRBJ1-5; no clear D gene. The length of the CDR3 is 14 residues. From germline, CDR1 is SGHRS and CDR2 YFSETQ. Between the trimmed V and J ends, which lost 4 bases and 0 bases, there was a span of 8 bases. The CDR3 sequence is CASSPAPSNQPQHF. The CDR3 region has the DNA TGCGCCAGCAGCCCGGCCCCTAGCAATCAGCCCCAGCATTTT.

This clonotype was seen ten or more times. The chain couples TRBV5-5 to TRBJ2-2; TRBD1 is a possible D gene (5 bases). Germline V gene sequence: CDR1 SGHKS, CDR2 YYEKEE (reference sequence). This CDR3 spans 16 amino acids. V lost 2 bases to trimming and J lost 0 bases, with 11 bases between them. The CDR3 sequence is CASSLGHSANTGELFF. The CDR3 DNA follows: TGTGCCAGCAGCTTAGGACATTCCGCGAACACCGGGGAGCTGTTTTTT. Together with reference TRBV5-5 and TRBJ2-2, the CDR3 gives the full variable domain: DAGVTQSPTHLIKTRGQQVTLRCSPISGHKSVSWYQQVLGQGPQFIFQYYEKEERGRGNFPDRFSARQFPNYSSELNVNALLLGDSALYLCASSLGHSANTGELFFGEGSRLTVL.

This clonotype was seen only a few times. CDR3 sequence (DNA): TGTGCCAGCAGCTCCATGTCGGGTGCAGATACGCAGTATTTT. It encodes CASSSMSGADTQYF. V is TRBV5-6 and J is TRBJ2-3; D remains ambiguous. The CDR3 spans 14 residues. V lost 3 bases and J lost 4, with 12 bases in between. CDR1 is SGHDT and CDR2 is YYEEEE in the germline V gene.

V and J are TRBV6-1 and TRBJ2-2; D tentatively fits TRBD1 or TRBD2 (5 bases each). Germline values: CDR1 MNHNS, CDR2 SASEGT. The V end was cut by 6 bases, the J end by 1 base, with 15 bases between. The CDR3 runs to 16 residues. Written as DNA, the CDR3 is TGTGCCAGCAGATTACTGGGGACGGAGAACACCGGGGAGCTGTTTTTT. Translated, it gives CASRLLGTENTGELFF.

CDR3 amino acids: CATSGGTSGRYNEQFF. Here the CDR3 DNA reads TGTGCCACCAGCGGGGGGACTAGCGGGAGATACAATGAGCAGTTCTTC. This sequence joins TRBV15 and TRBJ2-1, with 14 bases matching TRBD2. The ends lost 5 bases at V and 4 bases at J; junction bases unmatched: 4. CDR1 LNHNV and CDR2 YYDKDF come from the germline V gene (reference sequence). CDR3 length: 16 residues.

The table lists this clonotype with many counts. The chain has TRBV7-2 and TRBJ2-2, with no clear D. The V and J ends lost 1 base and 3 bases respectively, with 6 bases between them. Germline lookup yields CDR1 SGHTA and CDR2 FQGNSA. This CDR3 is 14 amino acids long. The CDR3 DNA follows: TGTGCCAGCAGCTTAGACTTCCACACCGGGGAGCTGTTTTTT. It specifies CASSLDFHTGELFF.

This clonotype was observed a handful of times. At one boundary the junction diverges from the germline segment, which might be a read error. The chain employs TRBV5-1 and TRBJ2-2; 8 bases are a match to TRBD1. Looked up from germline, CDR1 is SGHRS and CDR2 is YFSETQ. The CDR3 spans 16 residues. The CDR3 spells CASSLVQGAKTGELFF. The CDR3 coding sequence is TGCGCCAGCAGCTTGGTCCAGGGGGCGAAAACCGGGGAGCTGTTTTTT.

The chain has TRBV5-1 and TRBJ1-3, with a weak D call TRBD1 (5 bases). The CDR3 loop spans 15 amino acids. The V gene lost 1 base and the J gene lost 0 bases, with 8 bases spanning the gap. CDR1 and CDR2 (germline): SGHRS, YFSETQ. This CDR3 reads CASSLNRISGNTIYF. CDR3 coding DNA: TGCGCCAGCAGCTTGAACAGGATCTCTGGAAACACCATATATTTT.

This clonotype was observed many times. The gene calls are TRBV5-1 and TRBJ2-1, with a weak D call TRBD2 (6 bases). Germline V CDR1 and CDR2: SGHRS, YFSETQ. This CDR3 has 13 amino acids. Trimming took 5 bases from V and 10 from J, leaving 16 bases between them. The CDR3 coding sequence is TGCGCCAGCAGGGAGAGGACTAAGGAGGAGCAGTTCTTC. Translation: CASRERTKEEQFF. The whole variable domain, remainder taken from reference TRBV5-1 and TRBJ2-1, is KAGVTQTPRYLIKTRGQQVTLSCSPISGHRSVSWYQQTPGQGLQFLFEYFSETQRNKGNFPGRFSGRQFSNSRSEMNVSTLELGDSALYLCASRERTKEEQFFGPGTRLTVL.

This clonotype was counted only a few times. V and J are TRBV10-2 and TRBJ2-7; maybe TRBD2 (5 bases). V gave up 7 bases and J gave up 5 bases, with 12 bases separating them. The CDR3 sequence is 12 residues long. Germline V lookup: CDR1 WSHSY, CDR2 SAAADI. The CDR3 nucleotides are TGCGCCAGCAAACGGGATCACGACGAGCAGTACTTC. It codes for CASKRDHDEQYF.

The V call is TRBV5-1, the J call TRBJ2-7, with 8 bases identical to TRBD1. The V and J ends lost 0 bases and 5 bases, in that order; junction bases with no gene match: 4. The CDR3 is made up of 14 amino acids. CDR1 SGHRS and CDR2 YFSETQ come from the germline V gene. The CDR3 loop reads CASSLGYRGNEQYF. DNA of the CDR3: TGCGCCAGCAGCTTGGGGTACAGGGGGAACGAGCAGTACTTC.

This clonotype was counted a few times. The CDR3 DNA reads TGTGCCAGCATGAACATGGATTTTGATACAACTAATGAAAAACTGTTTTTT. Amino acid sequence: CASMNMDFDTTNEKLFF. This chain links TRBV6-1 with TRBJ1-4; D remains unclear. Germline CDR1 and CDR2: MNHNS and SASEGT. The CDR3 spans 17 residues. With 7 bases removed from V and 0 bases from J, the gap between germline ends came to 18 bases.

This chain joins TRBV12-3 or TRBV12-4 and TRBJ1-2; D possibly corresponds to TRBD1 (5 bases). V lost 3 bases, J lost 5 bases, and 16 bases lay in between. The CDR3 totals 15 residues. The CDR3 loop is CASSFEGSYQYGYTF. The CDR3 DNA follows: TGTGCCAGCAGTTTCGAGGGGTCGTACCAGTATGGCTACACCTTC.

In this sample, this clonotype turned up many times. V gene TRBV7-9 combines with J gene TRBJ2-2; possible D gene TRBD1, 6 bases. The CDR3 has 15 amino acids. Germline V lookup: CDR1 SEHNR, CDR2 FQNEAQ (reference sequence). Trimming removed 6 bases from V and 0 bases from J, with 11 bases in between. This chain's CDR3 is CASRPRGANTGELFF. DNA for the CDR3: TGTGCCAGCAGACCCAGGGGCGCGAACACCGGGGAGCTGTTTTTT.

The chain is built from TRBV27 and TRBJ2-7, with 15 bases fitting TRBD2. Trimming removed 3 bases from V and 4 bases from J; junction bases left unmatched: 7. Germline V gene lookup returns CDR1 MNHEY and CDR2 SMNVEV (reference sequence). The CDR3 covers 17 residues. The DNA of the CDR3 is TGTGCCAGCAGTTTCACCCTGGGACTAGCGGGAGGTTACGAGCAGTACTTC. Residues: CASSFTLGLAGGYEQYF.

The J gene is TRBJ2-3, the V gene TRBV4-3; TRBD2 matches 7 bases. V lost 4 bases and J lost 2; bases outside the gene matches: 18. Per the germline V gene, CDR1 is LGHNA and CDR2 is YSLEER. CDR3 size: 19 residues. CDR3 DNA: TGCGCCAGCAGCCGACTGGGCGCGGGGGTCGACCCCATCACAGATACGCAGTATTTT. Translation: CASSRLGAGVDPITDTQYF.

This clonotype was seen a handful of times. This chain connects TRBV12-3 or TRBV12-4 to TRBJ2-7; TRBD1 might be the D (7 bases). Trimming stripped 3 bases from V and 12 bases from J, with 21 bases between. The CDR3 extends over 14 amino acids. The CDR3 loop is CASSFPGQGGALYF. CDR3 in DNA: TGTGCCAGCAGTTTTCCCGGTCAGGGGGGAGCCTTGTACTTC.

This clonotype showed up just once. The chain couples TRBV5-1 to TRBJ1-6, with D hard to call. Trimming took 5 bases from V and 7 from J, leaving 10 bases between them. The CDR3 sequence is 13 residues long. From germline, CDR1 is SGHRS and CDR2 YFSETQ. CDR3 protein: CASSAQQNSPLHF. The CDR3 DNA reads TGCGCCAGCAGTGCGCAGCAGAATTCACCCCTCCACTTT.

The chain couples TRBV12-3 or TRBV12-4 to TRBJ2-7; 11 bases fit TRBD1. The CDR3 totals 17 residues. J lost 6 bases, V lost 1 base, and 11 bases had no gene match. CDR3 DNA sequence: TGTGCCAGCAGTTTAGGCTTCCGGGACAGGGGGAAGATCGAGCAGTACTTC. It specifies CASSLGFRDRGKIEQYF.

V and J are TRBV20-1 and TRBJ1-1, with no clear D. Germline V lookup: CDR1 DFQATT, CDR2 SNEGSKA (reference sequence). Trimming cost V 2 bases and J 1 base, with 11 bases left between them. The CDR3 contains 14 residues. The CDR3 bases are TGCAGTGCTAGATCCTTGATTGCGAACACTGAAGCTTTCTTT. Translated, it gives CSARSLIANTEAFF.

In its sample, this clonotype was seen a few times. The chain is built from TRBV3-1 and TRBJ2-5; a possible D gene is TRBD2 (6 bases). CDR1 is LGHDT, CDR2 YNNKEL, per germline (reference sequence). V was pared by 1 base and J by 4 bases, with 13 bases between. The CDR3 sequence is 15 residues long. The CDR3 is CASSQGLDWAETQYF. The CDR3 bases are TGTGCCAGCAGCCAAGGACTAGACTGGGCAGAGACCCAGTACTTC.